The clone carrying this TCR beta chain was observed a handful of times. Its antigen remains unknown. This sample was included in a study of blood T cells in healthy people across ages. General observations from the study: The diversity estimates, figures obtained from one million T cells, were considered underestimates.

The V end lost 0 bases, the J end lost 1 base, and 7 bases lay between the germline ends. The CDR3 runs to 15 residues. CDR1 SGHRS and CDR2 YFSETQ come from the germline V gene. In each sample, at least 6.5 million PBMCs were isolated. It was with a sample-barcoded 5' primer and a J-beta primer mix that a second PCR of about 7 to 12 cycles was run. Each CDR3 protein is one row after TCRdb ran MiXCR on the 5' RACE reads. The table lists some 1.6 million distinct CDR3 sequences, roughly a third of them singletons. The sequenced material came from blood. The V gene is TRBV5-1, the J gene TRBJ2-2; D is unclear. The sequence derives from a woman aged 30 to 39 in good health. CDR3 amino acids: CASSLGGVNTGELFF. The CDR3 nucleotides read TGCGCCAGCAGCTTGGGCGGAGTGAACACCGGGGAGCTGTTTTTT.